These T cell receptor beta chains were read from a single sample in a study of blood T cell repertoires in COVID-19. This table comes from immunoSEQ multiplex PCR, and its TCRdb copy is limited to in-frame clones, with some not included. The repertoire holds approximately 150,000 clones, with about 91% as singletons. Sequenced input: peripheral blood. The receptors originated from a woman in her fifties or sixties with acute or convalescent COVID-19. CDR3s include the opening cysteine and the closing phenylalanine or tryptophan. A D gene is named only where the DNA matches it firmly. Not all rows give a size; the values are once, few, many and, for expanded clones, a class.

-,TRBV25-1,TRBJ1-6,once,CASSWGDGSPLHF,TGTGCCAGCAGTTGGGGGGACGGTTCACCCCTCCACTTT
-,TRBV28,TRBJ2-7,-,CASRSTGLNSGEQYF,TGTGCCAGCCGGTCCACAGGGTTAAATAGTGGCGAGCAGTACTTC
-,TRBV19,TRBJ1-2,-,CASSREGGYTF,TGTGCCAGTAGCAGGGAAGGTGGCTACACCTTC
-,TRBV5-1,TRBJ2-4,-,CASSLGGTEQNIQYF,TGCGCCAGCAGCTTAGGAGGGACGGAACAAAACATTCAGTACTTC
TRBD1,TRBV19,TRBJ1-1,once,CASSTVTGTNTEAFF,TGTGCCAGTAGTACCGTGACAGGGACGAACACTGAAGCTTTCTTT
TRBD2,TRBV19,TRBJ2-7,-,CASSTLAGYHEQYF,TGTGCCAGTAGTACCCTAGCGGGGTACCACGAGCAGTACTTC
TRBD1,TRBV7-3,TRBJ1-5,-,CASSPQGNQPQHF,TGTGCCAGCAGCCCACAGGGGAATCAGCCCCAGCATTTT
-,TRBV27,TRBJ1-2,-,CASSPLGGHGYGYTF,TGTGCCAGCAGCCCCTTGGGGGGGCATGGCTATGGCTACACCTTC
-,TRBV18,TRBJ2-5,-,CASSPGPVQETQYF,TGTGCCAGCTCACCGGGCCCGGTACAAGAGACCCAGTACTTC
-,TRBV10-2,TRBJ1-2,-,CASSESPWGGNYGYTF,TGCGCCAGCAGTGAGTCCCCCTGGGGGGGGAACTATGGCTACACCTTC
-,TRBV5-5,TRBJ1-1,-,CASSPQIIEGGTEAFF,TGTGCCAGCAGCCCCCAGATCATCGAGGGAGGGACTGAAGCTTTCTTT
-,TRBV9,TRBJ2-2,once,CASSVVSVNGELFF,TGTGCCAGCAGCGTAGTTAGCGTGAACGGGGAGCTGTTTTTT
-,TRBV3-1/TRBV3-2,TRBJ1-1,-,CASSQDRNTEAFF,TGTGCCAGCAGCCAAGATCGGAACACTGAAGCTTTCTTT
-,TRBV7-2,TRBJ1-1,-,CASSFNSGITEAFF,TGTGCCAGCAGCTTCAATTCGGGGATCACTGAAGCTTTCTTT
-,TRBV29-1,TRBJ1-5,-,CSVESGLEQPQHF,TGCAGCGTTGAATCGGGATTAGAACAGCCCCAGCATTTT
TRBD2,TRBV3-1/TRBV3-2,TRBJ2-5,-,CASSPSSGGQETQYF,TGTGCCAGCAGCCCATCTAGCGGGGGCCAAGAGACCCAGTACTTC
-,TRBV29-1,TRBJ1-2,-,CSVVSGLFYGYTF,TGCAGCGTGGTCTCTGGGCTTTTTTATGGCTACACCTTC
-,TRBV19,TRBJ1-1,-,CASKGAGFTTEAFF,TGTGCCAGTAAAGGGGCAGGGTTTACCACTGAAGCTTTCTTT
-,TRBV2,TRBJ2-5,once,CASSQDIQETQYF,TGTGCCAGCAGTCAGGACATCCAAGAGACCCAGTACTTC
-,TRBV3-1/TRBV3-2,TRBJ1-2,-,CASSGQQIPNYGYTF,TGTGCCAGCAGTGGACAGCAAATACCTAACTATGGCTACACCTTC
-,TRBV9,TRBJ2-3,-,CASSVVSAGSTDTQYF,TGTGCCAGCAGCGTAGTGAGCGCTGGGAGCACAGATACGCAGTATTTT
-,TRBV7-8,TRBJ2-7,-,CASSSRTQSSYEQYF,TGTGCCAGCAGCTCCCGGACTCAGAGCTCCTACGAGCAGTACTTC
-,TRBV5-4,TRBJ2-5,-,CASSGTLYQETQYF,TGTGCCAGCAGCGGGACTTTGTACCAAGAGACCCAGTACTTC
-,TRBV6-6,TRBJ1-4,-,CASSYSNEKLFF,TGTGCCAGCAGTTACAGCAATGAAAAACTGTTTTTT
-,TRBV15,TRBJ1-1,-,CATSRGPPPNTEAFF,TGTGCCACCAGCAGAGGGCCCCCCCCGAACACTGAAGCTTTCTTT
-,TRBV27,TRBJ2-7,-,CASAGIPIYEQYF,TGTGCCAGCGCAGGGATCCCCATCTACGAGCAGTACTTC
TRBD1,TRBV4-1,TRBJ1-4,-,CASRERETGGITNEKLFF,TGCGCCAGCAGGGAAAGGGAGACAGGGGGGATAACAAATGAAAAACTGTTTTTT